The rows below give T cell receptor beta chains drawn from one sample of a study of T-cell memory formation after mild COVID-19. MiXCR, applied by TCRdb to the 5' RACE reads, yields one record per CDR3 protein. The sample holds around 340,000 distinct CDR3 sequences, 10% to 15% seen once. The specimen was PBMCs or a T cell subset sorted from them (not recorded which). The receptors stem from a man between 18 and 29 years old who had mild COVID-19 (a few samples of this study predate the infection). Cell type and time point are not known. Each CDR3 is given with its conserved first and last residue. A D gene is named only where the DNA matches it firmly. Clone size is shown for a subset of rows, as once, few, many or a class of expanded clone.

j_call cdr3_length clone_size d_call v_call cdr3_aa cdr3_nt
TRBJ1-4 14 few - TRBV7-2 CASSFQGSREKLFF TGTGCCAGCAGCTTTCAGGGGAGTCGGGAAAAACTGTTTTTT
TRBJ2-5 15 few - TRBV29-1 CSVEDSDALQETQYF TGCAGCGTTGAGGACAGCGACGCGCTTCAAGAGACCCAGTACTTC
TRBJ2-5 13 many - TRBV6-6 CASSYGYQETQYF TGTGCCAGCAGTTACGGGTACCAAGAGACCCAGTACTTC
TRBJ1-2 13 - TRBD1 TRBV29-1 CSALGTGWYGYTF TGCAGCGCCCTCGGGACAGGGTGGTATGGCTACACCTTC
TRBJ1-2 13 - - TRBV4-3 CASSQGGGYGYTF TGCGCCAGCAGCCAAGGAGGGGGTTATGGCTACACCTTC
TRBJ2-3 14 - - TRBV5-4 CASSLGGGPATQYF TGTGCCAGCAGCTTGGGAGGTGGCCCCGCTACGCAGTATTTT
TRBJ2-3 15 - - TRBV7-2 CASSSQYRGLDTQYF TGTGCCAGCAGCTCCCAATATAGGGGGTTAGATACGCAGTATTTT
TRBJ2-2 13 - - TRBV12-3/TRBV12-4 CASRAGRTGELFF TGTGCCAGCAGAGCAGGGCGAACCGGGGAGCTGTTTTTT
TRBJ2-3 14 - - TRBV5-6 CASSLGGDPDTQYF TGTGCCAGCAGCTTGGGAGGGGATCCAGATACGCAGTATTTT
TRBJ2-1 16 few - TRBV27 CASSLASGDNYNEQFF TGTGCCAGCAGTTTAGCCAGCGGGGACAACTACAATGAGCAGTTCTTC
TRBJ1-2 13 - - TRBV7-2 CASSEGRSYGYTF TGTGCCAGCAGCGAAGGAAGGTCCTATGGCTACACCTTC
TRBJ2-5 15 few TRBD2 TRBV7-8 CASSQGTSGEETQYF TGTGCCAGCAGTCAGGGGACTAGCGGGGAAGAGACCCAGTACTTC
TRBJ2-1 15 - TRBD2 TRBV6-1 CASSEVGGGYNEQFF TGTGCCAGCAGTGAAGTTGGGGGGGGCTACAATGAGCAGTTCTTC
TRBJ1-6 15 many - TRBV4-2 CASSQGRAPLAPLHF TGTGCCAGCAGCCAAGGGAGGGCCCCCCTAGCACCCCTCCACTTT
TRBJ1-2 13 many - TRBV11-2 CASSLGGNYGYTF TGTGCCAGCAGCTTAGGAGGGAACTATGGCTACACCTTC
TRBJ2-5 12 - - TRBV27 CAAGDYQETQYF TGTGCCGCAGGGGACTACCAAGAGACCCAGTACTTC
TRBJ2-5 13 once - TRBV7-9 CASSPDITETQYF TGTGCCAGCAGCCCGGACATTACAGAGACCCAGTACTTC
TRBJ1-4 15 - - TRBV9 CASSGHGGNGEKLFF TGTGCCAGCAGCGGCCATGGGGGAAATGGTGAAAAACTGTTTTTT
TRBJ2-3 10 - - TRBV29-1 CSVRDNLEYF TGCAGCGTCCGGGACAATCTCGAGTATTTT
TRBJ2-7 11 few - TRBV30 CAWSEGYEQYF TGTGCCTGGAGTGAGGGCTACGAGCAGTACTTC
TRBJ2-2 14 few - TRBV10-3 CAIRGDTNTGELFF TGTGCCATCAGAGGGGACACGAACACCGGGGAGCTGTTTTTT
TRBJ2-5 15 few - TRBV3-1 CASSQTGRPQETQYF TGTGCCAGCAGCCAAACGGGGCGCCCACAAGAGACCCAGTACTTC
TRBJ2-2 14 - - TRBV24-1 CATSDHLNTGELFF TGTGCCACCAGTGATCACCTGAACACCGGGGAGCTGTTTTTT
TRBJ1-4 15 few - TRBV3-1 CASSQTLGADEKLFF TGTGCCAGCAGCCAAACTTTGGGGGCCGACGAAAAACTGTTTTTT
TRBJ2-1 14 - TRBD1 TRBV18 CASSTTGGSDEQFF TGTGCCAGTTCGACAACAGGGGGATCGGATGAGCAGTTCTTC
TRBJ2-2 14 few - TRBV3-1 CASSLQNVAGELFF TGTGCCAGCAGCCTTCAGAATGTGGCCGGGGAGCTGTTTTTT
TRBJ2-6 14 many - TRBV5-1 CASSLADGANVLTF TGCGCCAGCAGCTTGGCCGATGGGGCCAACGTCCTGACTTTC
TRBJ2-1 15 - TRBD2 TRBV20-1 CSARGSGGGYNEQFF TGCAGTGCTAGAGGTAGCGGGGGAGGCTACAATGAGCAGTTCTTC
TRBJ2-5 14 many TRBD1 TRBV5-1 CASSLTTGMVTQYF TGCGCCAGCAGCTTGACGACAGGGATGGTGACCCAGTACTTC
TRBJ2-3 16 few - TRBV6-5 CASSYERRASTDTQYF TGTGCCAGCAGTTACGAGCGCCGGGCTAGCACAGATACGCAGTATTTT
TRBJ2-3 14 once TRBD2 TRBV12-3/TRBV12-4 CATRLAGGPDTQYF TGTGCCACCCGACTAGCGGGGGGGCCGGATACGCAGTATTTT
TRBJ1-1 16 many - TRBV7-2 CASSLDRAHMNTEAFF TGTGCCAGCAGCTTAGACAGAGCCCACATGAACACTGAAGCTTTCTTT
TRBJ1-2 15 few TRBD1 TRBV9 CASSGQGRRDYGYTF TGTGCCAGCAGCGGACAGGGCCGCCGTGACTATGGCTACACCTTC
TRBJ2-7 15 few TRBD1 TRBV3-1 CASSLEGQGSYEQYF TGTGCCAGCAGCCTTGAGGGACAGGGGTCCTACGAGCAGTACTTC
TRBJ1-2 13 few TRBD1 TRBV6-5 CASSTGANYGYTF TGTGCCAGCAGTACAGGGGCTAACTATGGCTACACCTTC
TRBJ1-1 13 - - TRBV6-2/TRBV6-3 CASKGGWNTEAFF TGTGCCAGCAAGGGGGGGTGGAACACTGAAGCTTTCTTT
TRBJ2-3 13 - - TRBV5-5 CASSPRPPDTQYF TGTGCCAGCAGCCCCCGGCCTCCAGATACGCAGTATTTT
TRBJ2-5 13 - - TRBV27 CASSFLGEETQYF TGTGCCAGCAGTTTTTTAGGGGAAGAGACCCAGTACTTC
TRBJ2-5 14 - TRBD2 TRBV28 CASTYSGGSGTQYF TGTGCCAGCACCTATAGCGGGGGGAGCGGGACCCAGTACTTC
TRBJ1-3 15 - - TRBV23-1 CASSQSYRSGNTIYF TGCGCCAGCAGTCAATCCTACCGCTCTGGAAACACCATATATTTT
TRBJ2-4 14 - - TRBV3-1 CASSLTVGRNIQYF TGTGCCAGCAGCCTGACAGTGGGACGGAACATTCAGTACTTC
TRBJ1-1 13 - - TRBV5-1 CASWDMMNTEAFF TGCGCCAGCTGGGACATGATGAACACTGAAGCTTTCTTT
TRBJ1-5 13 - - TRBV6-5 CASSYTSGQPQHF TGTGCCAGCAGTTACACGTCGGGACAGCCCCAGCATTTT